This T cell receptor beta chain was recorded in a study of identical twins. Among all donors, each was a healthy Caucasian. Trimming at V came to 2 bases and at J to 8 bases, leaving 13 bases not matched to a gene. Germline V gene data show CDR1 as SGHDT and CDR2 as YYEEEE. This CDR3 spans 16 amino acids. This clonotype was seen a few times. A universal primer site was created by template switching, with the cDNA bearing unique molecular identifiers. TCRdb recomputed calls from the 5' RACE reads with MiXCR, one row per CDR3 protein. The sample holds 450,000 or so distinct CDR3 sequences, 12% to 15% seen once. These records were also assigned to another study, of yellow fever vaccine responses in identical twins.

The chain combines TRBV5-6 with TRBJ2-7; 10 positions match TRBD1. Input material: CD4+ T cells sorted from blood. The sequence came from a woman under 30 in good health. The CDR3 nucleotides read TGTGCCAGCAGCTTAGCTCCTTTGACAGGGGGCGGTCAGCAGTACTTC. Translation: CASSLAPLTGGGQQYF.